This T cell receptor beta chain was captured in a study of T cells in Graves' hyperthyroidism and ophthalmopathy. About the study: The initial diagnosis was the point when peripheral blood was collected, ahead of any treatment.

This CDR3 has 14 amino acids. Per germline, CDR1 DFQATT and CDR2 SNEGSKA (reference sequence). RNA transcripts yielded amplified TCR beta CDR3 regions. The HTBI primer set drove a first-round RT-PCR of the TCR CDR3. TCRdb reanalysed the multiplex PCR reads using MiXCR and keeps one entry per CDR3 protein. The sample yields around 380,000 distinct CDR3 sequences, 13% seen once. The authors obtained PBMCs from around 10 ml of fresh peripheral blood. This clonotype has more than one count but fewer than ten. At one of its ends the junction is not consistent with the germline gene, which may arise from a read error.

The source is a man aged 25 to 40 with Graves' hyperthyroidism that later progressed to Graves' ophthalmopathy. The sample comprised blood. This chain connects TRBV20-1 to TRBJ2-2; a possible D gene is TRBD2 (6 bases). CDR3 amino acids: CSARWTSPTGGLFF. Here the CDR3 DNA reads TGCAGTGCTAGATGGACATCTCCCACCGGGGGGCTGTTTTTT.